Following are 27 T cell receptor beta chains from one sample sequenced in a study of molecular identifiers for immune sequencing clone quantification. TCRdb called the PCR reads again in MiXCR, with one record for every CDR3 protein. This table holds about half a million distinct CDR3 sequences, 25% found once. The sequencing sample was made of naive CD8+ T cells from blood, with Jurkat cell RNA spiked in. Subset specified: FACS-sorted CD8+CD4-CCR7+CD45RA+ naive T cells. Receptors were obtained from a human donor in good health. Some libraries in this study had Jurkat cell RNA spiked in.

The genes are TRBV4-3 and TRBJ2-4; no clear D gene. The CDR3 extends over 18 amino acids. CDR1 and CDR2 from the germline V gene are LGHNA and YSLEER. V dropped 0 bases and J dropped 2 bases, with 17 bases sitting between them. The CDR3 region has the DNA TGCGCCAGCAGCCAAGATCGGCTTGGGATTGCGACCAAAAACATTCAGTACTTC. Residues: CASSQDRLGIATKNIQYF.

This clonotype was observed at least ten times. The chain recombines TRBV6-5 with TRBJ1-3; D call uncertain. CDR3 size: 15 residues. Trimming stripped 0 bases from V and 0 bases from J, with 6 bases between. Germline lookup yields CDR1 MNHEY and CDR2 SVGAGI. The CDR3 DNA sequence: TGTGCCAGCAGTTACTCGTTAAGCTCTGGAAACACCATATATTTT. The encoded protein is CASSYSLSSGNTIYF.

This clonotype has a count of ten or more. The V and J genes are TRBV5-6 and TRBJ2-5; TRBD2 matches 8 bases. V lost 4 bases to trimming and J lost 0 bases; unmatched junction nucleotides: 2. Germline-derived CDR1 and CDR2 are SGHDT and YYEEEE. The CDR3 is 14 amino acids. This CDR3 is CASSQTSDQETQYF. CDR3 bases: TGTGCCAGCAGCCAGACTAGCGACCAAGAGACCCAGTACTTC.

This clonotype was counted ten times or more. This CDR3 reads CASSSPYPERGKGKTQYF. CDR3 bases: TGTGCCAGCAGTTCCCCCTACCCCGAGCGGGGAAAGGGGAAGACCCAGTACTTC. The chain joins TRBV28 to TRBJ2-5, with 7 bases identical to TRBD2. The CDR3 extends over 18 amino acids. Germline values: CDR1 MDHEN, CDR2 SYDVKM. The ends lost 4 bases at V and 6 bases at J; junction bases unmatched: 20.

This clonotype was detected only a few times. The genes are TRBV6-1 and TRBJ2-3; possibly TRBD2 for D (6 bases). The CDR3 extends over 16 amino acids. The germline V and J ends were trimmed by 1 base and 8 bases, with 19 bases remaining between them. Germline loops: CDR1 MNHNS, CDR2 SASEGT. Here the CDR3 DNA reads TGTGCCAGCAGTGAAGAACCGCGGCTCCCCGGGGGTACGCAGTATTTT. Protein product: CASSEEPRLPGGTQYF.

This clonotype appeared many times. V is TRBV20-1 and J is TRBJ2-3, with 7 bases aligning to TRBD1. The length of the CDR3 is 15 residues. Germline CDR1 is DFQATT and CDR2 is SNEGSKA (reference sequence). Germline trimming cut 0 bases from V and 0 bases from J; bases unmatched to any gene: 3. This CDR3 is CSARDDRESTDTQYF. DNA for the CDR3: TGCAGTGCTAGAGATGACAGGGAGAGCACAGATACGCAGTATTTT.

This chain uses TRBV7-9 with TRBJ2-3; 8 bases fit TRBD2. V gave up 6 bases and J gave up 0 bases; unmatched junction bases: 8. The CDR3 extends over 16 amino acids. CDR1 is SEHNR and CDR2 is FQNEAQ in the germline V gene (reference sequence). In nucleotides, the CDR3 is TGTGCCAGCAGAGGGGGTAGCGGGATAAGCACAGATACGCAGTATTTT. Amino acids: CASRGGSGISTDTQYF.

The CDR3 reads CASSFNANTGELFF. In nucleotides, the CDR3 is TGTGCCAGCAGCTTTAACGCGAACACCGGGGAGCTGTTTTTT. V and J are TRBV7-9 and TRBJ2-2; D unresolved. The CDR3 runs to 14 residues. Looked up from germline, CDR1 is SEHNR and CDR2 is FQNEAQ (reference sequence). V lost 3 bases and J 0 bases, leaving 5 bases between the germline ends.

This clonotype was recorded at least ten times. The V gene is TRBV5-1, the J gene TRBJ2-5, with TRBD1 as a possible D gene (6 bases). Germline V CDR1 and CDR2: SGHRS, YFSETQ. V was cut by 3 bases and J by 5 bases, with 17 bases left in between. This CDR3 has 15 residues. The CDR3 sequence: CASSSKLGGGETQYF. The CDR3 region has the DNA TGCGCCAGCAGCTCAAAACTAGGTGGGGGCGAGACCCAGTACTTC.

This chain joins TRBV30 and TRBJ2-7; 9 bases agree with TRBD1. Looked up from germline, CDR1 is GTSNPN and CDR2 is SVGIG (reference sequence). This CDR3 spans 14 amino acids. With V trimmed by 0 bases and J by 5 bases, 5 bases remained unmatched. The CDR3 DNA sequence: TGTGCCTGGAGTGTAACAGGGGGCATCGACGAGCAGTACTTC. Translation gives CAWSVTGGIDEQYF.

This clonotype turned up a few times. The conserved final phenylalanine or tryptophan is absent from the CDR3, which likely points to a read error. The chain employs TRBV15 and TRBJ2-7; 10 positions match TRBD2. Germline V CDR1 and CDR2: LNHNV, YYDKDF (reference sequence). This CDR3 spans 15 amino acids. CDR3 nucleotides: TGCGCCACCAGTTCAGCGGGGGGGCGAGGGTACGAGCAGTACCTC. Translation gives CATSSAGGRGYEQYL.

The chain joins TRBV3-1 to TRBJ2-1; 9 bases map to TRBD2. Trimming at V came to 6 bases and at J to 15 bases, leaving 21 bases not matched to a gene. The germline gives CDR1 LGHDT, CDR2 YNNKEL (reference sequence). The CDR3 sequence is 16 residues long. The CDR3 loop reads CASSHLSSGDPGRRFF. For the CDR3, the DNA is TGTGCCAGCAGTCACCTATCTAGCGGGGACCCGGGTAGGAGGTTCTTC.

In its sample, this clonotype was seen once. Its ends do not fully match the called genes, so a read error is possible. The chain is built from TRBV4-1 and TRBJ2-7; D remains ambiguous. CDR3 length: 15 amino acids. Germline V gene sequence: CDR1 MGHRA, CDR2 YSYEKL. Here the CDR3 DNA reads TGCGCCAGCCGCCAAGATGTGCCCCACGTCTCCGCGCAGTACTTC. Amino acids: CASRQDVPHVSAQYF.

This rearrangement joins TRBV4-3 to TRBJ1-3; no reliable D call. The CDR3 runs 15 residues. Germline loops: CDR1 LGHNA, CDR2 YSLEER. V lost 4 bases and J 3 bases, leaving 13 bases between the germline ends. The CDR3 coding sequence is TGCGCCAGCAGCCTAGCGCAGTCAGTTGGAAACACCATATATTTT. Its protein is CASSLAQSVGNTIYF.

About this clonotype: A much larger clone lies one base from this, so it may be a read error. The DNA of the CDR3 is TGCGCCAGCAGTACTCCCGGGACTAGCTTTTTATTC. It translates to CASSTPGTSFLF. This chain links TRBV4-3 with TRBJ2-5; TRBD2 matches at 9 bases. The CDR3 runs to 12 residues. The V gene's germline CDR1 is LGHNA and CDR2 YSLEER.

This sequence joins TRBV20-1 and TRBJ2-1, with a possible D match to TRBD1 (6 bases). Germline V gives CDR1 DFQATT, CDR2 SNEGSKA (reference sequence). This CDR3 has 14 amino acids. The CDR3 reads CSTARDIFGNEQFF. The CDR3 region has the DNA TGCAGCACAGCCCGGGACATCTTTGGCAATGAGCAGTTCTTC.

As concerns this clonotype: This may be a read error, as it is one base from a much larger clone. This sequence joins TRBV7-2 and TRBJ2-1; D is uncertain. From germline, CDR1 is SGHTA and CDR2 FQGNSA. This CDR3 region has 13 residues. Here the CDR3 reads CSSSSDTYNEQFF. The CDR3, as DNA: TGTTCCAGCAGCTCCGATACATACAATGAGCAGTTCTTC.

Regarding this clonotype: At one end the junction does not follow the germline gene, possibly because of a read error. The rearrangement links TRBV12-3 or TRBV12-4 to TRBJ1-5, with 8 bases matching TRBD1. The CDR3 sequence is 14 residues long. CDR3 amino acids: CASSLNRGDQPPHF. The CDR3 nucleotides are TGTGCCAGCAGTCTTAACAGGGGGGATCAGCCCCCGCATTTT.

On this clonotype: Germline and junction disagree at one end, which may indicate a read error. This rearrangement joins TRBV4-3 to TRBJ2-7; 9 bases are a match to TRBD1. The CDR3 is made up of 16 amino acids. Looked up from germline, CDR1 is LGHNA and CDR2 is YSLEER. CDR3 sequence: CASSPAPTGTGNEPYF. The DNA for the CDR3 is TGCGCCAGCAGCCCCGCCCCCACCGGGACAGGGAACGAGCCGTACTTC.

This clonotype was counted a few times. The DNA for the CDR3 is TGCAGTGCTAGAGATTCCCTAGCGGGAGTGCAAGTTCGGGAGCAGTTCTTC. As protein: CSARDSLAGVQVREQFF. This chain links TRBV20-1 with TRBJ2-1; 10 bases agree with TRBD2. Germline CDR1 DFQATT, CDR2 SNEGSKA (reference sequence). This CDR3 spans 17 amino acids. J gave up 10 bases and V 0 bases, and 15 bases lay outside the gene matches.

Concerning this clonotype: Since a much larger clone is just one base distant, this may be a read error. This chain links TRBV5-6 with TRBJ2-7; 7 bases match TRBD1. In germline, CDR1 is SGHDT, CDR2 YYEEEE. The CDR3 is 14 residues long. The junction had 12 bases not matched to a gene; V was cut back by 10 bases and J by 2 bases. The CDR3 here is CAGTHGTAAYEQYF. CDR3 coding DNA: TGTGCCGGCACCCACGGGACAGCAGCCTACGAGCAGTACTTC.

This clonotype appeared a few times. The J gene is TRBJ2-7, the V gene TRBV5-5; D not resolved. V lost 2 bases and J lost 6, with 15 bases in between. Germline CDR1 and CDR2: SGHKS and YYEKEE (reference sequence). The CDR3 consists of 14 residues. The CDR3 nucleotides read TGTGCCAGCAGCTTTGGACCCGTCCCCACCGAGCAGTACTTC. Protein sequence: CASSFGPVPTEQYF.

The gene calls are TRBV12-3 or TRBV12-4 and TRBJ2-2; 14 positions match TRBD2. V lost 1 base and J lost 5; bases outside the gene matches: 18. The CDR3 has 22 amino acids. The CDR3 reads CASSLEVFGTSGRVGATGELFF. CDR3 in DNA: TGTGCCAGCAGTTTAGAGGTTTTCGGGACTAGCGGGAGAGTGGGGGCAACCGGGGAGCTGTTTTTT.

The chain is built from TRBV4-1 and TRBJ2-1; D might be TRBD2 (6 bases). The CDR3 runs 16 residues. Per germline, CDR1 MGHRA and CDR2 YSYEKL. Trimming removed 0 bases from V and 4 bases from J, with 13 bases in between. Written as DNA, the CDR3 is TGCGCCAGCAGCCAAGATAGAGGCAGCGGGTACAATGAGCAGTTCTTC. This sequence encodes CASSQDRGSGYNEQFF.

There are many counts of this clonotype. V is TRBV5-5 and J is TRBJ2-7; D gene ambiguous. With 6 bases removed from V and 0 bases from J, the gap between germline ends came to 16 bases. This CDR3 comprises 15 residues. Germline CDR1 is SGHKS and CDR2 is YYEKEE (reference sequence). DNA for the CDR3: TGTGCCAGCATCAGCGAGCTGATCAGCTCCTACGAGCAGTACTTC. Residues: CASISELISSYEQYF. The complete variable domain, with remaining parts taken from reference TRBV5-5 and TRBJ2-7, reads DAGVTQSPTHLIKTRGQQVTLRCSPISGHKSVSWYQQVLGQGPQFIFQYYEKEERGRGNFPDRFSARQFPNYSSELNVNALLLGDSALYLCASISELISSYEQYFGPGTRLTVT.

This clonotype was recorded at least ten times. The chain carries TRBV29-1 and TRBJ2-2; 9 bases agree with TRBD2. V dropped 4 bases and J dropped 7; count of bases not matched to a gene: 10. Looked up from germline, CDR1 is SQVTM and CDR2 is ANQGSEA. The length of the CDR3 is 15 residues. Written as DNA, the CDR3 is TGCAGCGTTGTAGGCGGGAGGGCCGCGGTCGGGGAGCTGTTTTTT. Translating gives CSVVGGRAAVGELFF.

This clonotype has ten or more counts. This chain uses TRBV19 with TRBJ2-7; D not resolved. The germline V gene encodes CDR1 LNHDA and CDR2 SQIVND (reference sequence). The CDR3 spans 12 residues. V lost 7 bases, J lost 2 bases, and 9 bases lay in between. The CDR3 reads CASMSPAYEQYF. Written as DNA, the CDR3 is TGTGCCAGTATGTCTCCGGCCTACGAGCAGTACTTC.